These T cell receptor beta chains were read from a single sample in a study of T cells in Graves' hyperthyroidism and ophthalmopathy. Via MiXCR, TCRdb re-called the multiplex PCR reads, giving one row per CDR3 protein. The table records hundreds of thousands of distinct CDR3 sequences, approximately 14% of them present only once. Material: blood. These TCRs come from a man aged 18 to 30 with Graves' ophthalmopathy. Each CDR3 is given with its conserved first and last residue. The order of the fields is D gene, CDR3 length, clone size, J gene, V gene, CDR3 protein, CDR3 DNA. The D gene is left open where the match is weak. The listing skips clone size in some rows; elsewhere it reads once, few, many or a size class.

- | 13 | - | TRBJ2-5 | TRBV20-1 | CSARGQLQETQYF | TGCAGTGCTAGGGGCCAGTTACAAGAGACCCAGTACTTC
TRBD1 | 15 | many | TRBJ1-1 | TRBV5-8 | CASSFNRGVNTEAFF | TGTGCCAGCAGCTTCAACAGGGGAGTGAACACTGAAGCTTTCTTT
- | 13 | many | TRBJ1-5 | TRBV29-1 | CSVGVQESQPQHF | TGCAGCGTGGGGGTACAGGAAAGTCAGCCCCAGCATTTT
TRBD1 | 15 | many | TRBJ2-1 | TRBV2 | CASSEPDRGYNEQFF | TGTGCCAGCAGTGAACCGGACAGGGGATACAATGAGCAGTTCTTC
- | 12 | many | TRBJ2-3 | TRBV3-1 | CASSPGIDTQYF | TGTGCCAGCAGCCCAGGGATAGATACGCAGTATTTT
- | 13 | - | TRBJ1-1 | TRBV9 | CASTGGSNTEAFF | TGTGCCAGCACCGGGGGGTCTAATACTGAAGCTTTCTTT
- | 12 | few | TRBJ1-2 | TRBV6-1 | CASSAGGYGYTF | TGTGCCAGCAGTGCAGGCGGCTATGGCTACACCTTC
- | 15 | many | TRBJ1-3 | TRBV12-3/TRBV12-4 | CASSRPGRVLNTIYF | TGTGCCAGCAGCCGCCCCGGCAGGGTCCTGAACACCATATATTTT
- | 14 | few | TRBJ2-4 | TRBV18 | CASSPSGAKNIQYF | TGTGCCAGCTCGCCGTCGGGGGCCAAAAACATTCAGTACTTC
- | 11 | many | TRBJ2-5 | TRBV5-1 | CASSDKETQYF | TGCGCCAGCAGCGATAAAGAGACCCAGTACTTC
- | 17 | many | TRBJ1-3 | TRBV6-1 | CASTPRAAGSSGNTIYF | TGTGCCAGCACTCCCCGGGCAGCCGGGAGCTCTGGAAACACCATATATTTT
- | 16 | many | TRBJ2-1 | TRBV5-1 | CASSFFRGREYNEQFF | TGCGCCAGCAGCTTTTTCAGGGGGAGGGAATACAATGAGCAGTTCTTC
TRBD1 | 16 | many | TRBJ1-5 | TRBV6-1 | CASSPRGTELVQPQHF | TGTGCCAGCAGTCCCAGGGGGACGGAGCTGGTTCAGCCCCAGCATTTT
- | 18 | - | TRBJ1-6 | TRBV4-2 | CASSLSQPPGELNSPLHF | TGTGCCAGCAGCCTCTCACAACCCCCGGGAGAACTTAATTCACCCCTCCACTTT
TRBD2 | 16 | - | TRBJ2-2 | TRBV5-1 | CASSLGLAGAPGELFF | TGCGCCAGCAGCTTGGGACTAGCGGGGGCGCCCGGGGAGCTGTTTTTT
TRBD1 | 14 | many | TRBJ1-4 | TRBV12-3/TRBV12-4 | CASRQGATDEKLFF | TGTGCCAGCAGACAGGGGGCGACGGATGAAAAACTGTTTTTT
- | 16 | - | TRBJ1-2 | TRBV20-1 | CSANWTFASPGDGYTF | TGCAGTGCTAATTGGACATTTGCCTCTCCGGGAGATGGCTACACCTTC
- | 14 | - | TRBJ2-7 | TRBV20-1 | CSARRQVSSYEQYF | TGCAGTGCTAGGCGACAGGTGAGCTCCTACGAGCAGTACTTC
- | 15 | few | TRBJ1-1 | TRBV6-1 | CASSYVSGAVSEAFF | TGTGCCAGCAGTTACGTCTCAGGGGCGGTCTCTGAAGCTTTCTTT
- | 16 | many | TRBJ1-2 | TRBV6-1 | CASSESRGGRGYGYTF | TGTGCCAGCAGTGAAAGTAGAGGGGGGCGCGGGTATGGCTACACCTTC
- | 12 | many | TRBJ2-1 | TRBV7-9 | CASSLGLPEQFF | TGTGCCAGCAGCCTCGGACTACCGGAGCAGTTCTTC
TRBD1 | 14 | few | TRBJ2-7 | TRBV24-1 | CATRSDRGTYEQYF | TGTGCCACCAGATCGGACAGGGGAACCTACGAGCAGTACTTC
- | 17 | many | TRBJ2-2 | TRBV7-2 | CASSASLGVSGTGELFF | TGTGCCAGCAGCGCTAGTTTGGGGGTATCGGGGACCGGGGAGCTGTTTTTT
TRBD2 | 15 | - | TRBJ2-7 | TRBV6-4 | CASSVIAGRPYEQYF | TGTGCCAGCAGTGTGATAGCGGGGAGACCCTACGAGCAGTACTTC
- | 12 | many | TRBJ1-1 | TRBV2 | CASSERTAQAFF | TGTGCCAGCAGTGAAAGGACCGCTCAAGCTTTCTTT
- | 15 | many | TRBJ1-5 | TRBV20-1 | CSARDFLTDNQPQHF | TGCAGTGCTAGAGATTTTCTGACCGACAATCAGCCCCAGCATTTT
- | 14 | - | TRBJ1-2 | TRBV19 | CASSIGWDYMTYTF | TGTGCCAGTAGTATAGGGTGGGATTACATGACCTACACCTTC
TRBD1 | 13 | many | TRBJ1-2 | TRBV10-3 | CAIDRTGGFGYTF | TGTGCCATCGACCGGACAGGGGGGTTTGGCTACACCTTC
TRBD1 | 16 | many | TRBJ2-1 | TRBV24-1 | CATSDLLRTGYNEQFF | TGTGCCACCAGTGATTTGCTTCGGACAGGGTACAATGAGCAGTTCTTC
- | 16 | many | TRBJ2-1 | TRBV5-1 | CASSLAGGYPYNEQFF | TGCGCCAGCAGCTTGGCTGGGGGATACCCCTACAATGAGCAGTTCTTC
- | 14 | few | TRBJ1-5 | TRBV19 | CASMGRASNQPQHF | TGTGCCAGTATGGGTAGGGCGAGCAATCAGCCCCAGCATTTT
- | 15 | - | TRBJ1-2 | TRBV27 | CASSLRVGSLYGYTF | TGTGCCAGCAGTTTAAGGGTCGGATCCCTATATGGCTACACCTTC
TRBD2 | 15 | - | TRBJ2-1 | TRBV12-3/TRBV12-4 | CASTLSGEALNEQSF | TGTGCCAGCACCCTTAGCGGGGAGGCCCTCAATGAGCAGTCCTTC